The clone carrying this T cell receptor beta chain was found a few times. Among ophthalmopathy patients, the Clinical Activity Score reached at least 3, the NOSPECS grade reached at least 4, and duration remained under 3 months. Diagnoses rested on clinical symptoms, serum thyroxine and TRAb, thyroid ultrasound and orbital computed tomography. The CDR3 length is 19 residues. Germline CDR1 is SGHAT and CDR2 is FQNNGV. J was trimmed by 5 bases and V by 4 bases; bases with no gene match: 19. This record comes from a study of T cells in Graves' hyperthyroidism and ophthalmopathy. The CDR3 regions of TCR beta were amplified from RNA transcripts. Initially, a first-round RT-PCR of the TCR CDR3 employed the HTBI primer set. MiXCR was run by TCRdb on the multiplex PCR reads, yielding one entry per CDR3 protein. The sample holds about 600,000 distinct CDR3 sequences; about 16% are singletons and the top ten take approximately 3.5%.

The receptor was derived from a woman aged 40 to 50 with Graves' ophthalmopathy. The chain employs TRBV11-2 and TRBJ1-3, with 8 bases fitting TRBD1. The sample was blood. The CDR3 region is CASSSHYRSDRGRRNTIYF. CDR3 DNA: TGTGCCAGCAGCTCTCATTACAGGAGCGACAGGGGACGGAGAAACACCATATATTTT.